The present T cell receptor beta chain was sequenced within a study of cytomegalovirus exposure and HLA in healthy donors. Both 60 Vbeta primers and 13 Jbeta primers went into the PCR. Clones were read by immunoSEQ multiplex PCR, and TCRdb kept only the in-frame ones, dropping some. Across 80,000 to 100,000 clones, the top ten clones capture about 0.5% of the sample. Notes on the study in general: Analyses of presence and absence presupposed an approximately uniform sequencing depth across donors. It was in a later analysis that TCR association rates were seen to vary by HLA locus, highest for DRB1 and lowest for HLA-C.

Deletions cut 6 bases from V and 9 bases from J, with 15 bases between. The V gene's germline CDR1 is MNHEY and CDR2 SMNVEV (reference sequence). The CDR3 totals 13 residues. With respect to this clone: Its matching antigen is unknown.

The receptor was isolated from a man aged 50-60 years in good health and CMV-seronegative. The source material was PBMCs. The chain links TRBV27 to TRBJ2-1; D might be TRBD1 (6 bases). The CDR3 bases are TGTGCCAGCAGACAACAGGGATCCGGTGAGCAGTTCTTC. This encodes CASRQQGSGEQFF.